This T cell receptor beta chain was documented in a study of T cells in Graves' hyperthyroidism and ophthalmopathy. Researchers took RNA transcripts and amplified the TCR beta CDR3 regions from them. The HTBI primer set drove a first-round RT-PCR of the TCR CDR3. In TCRdb, the multiplex PCR reads were re-called with MiXCR into one record per CDR3 protein. The sample holds approximately 98,000 distinct CDR3 sequences, around 37% seen once. Study findings and constraints: Using 13 V-J features, a model discriminated ophthalmopathy from stable hyperthyroidism.

An absence of ophthalmopathy progression within 18 months meant stable Graves' hyperthyroidism. Uncontrolled infection, other autoimmune disease, pregnancy and lactation each barred patients from inclusion. The diagnoses drew upon clinical symptoms, serum thyroxine and TRAb, thyroid ultrasound and orbital computed tomography. This clonotype was counted many times. The antigen remains undetermined. The CDR3 has 12 amino acids. Germline values: CDR1 KGHDR, CDR2 SFDVKD. V lost 1 base and J lost 13; bases outside the gene matches: 2. V and J are TRBV24-1 and TRBJ2-1; 8 bases match TRBD1. This clonotype originated in a woman younger than 45 with Graves' hyperthyroidism. The specimen was peripheral blood or thyroid tissue (not recorded which). The CDR3 DNA reads TGTGCCACCAGTGATTTTGGACAGGGACAGTTCTTC. It yields the protein CATSDFGQGQFF.